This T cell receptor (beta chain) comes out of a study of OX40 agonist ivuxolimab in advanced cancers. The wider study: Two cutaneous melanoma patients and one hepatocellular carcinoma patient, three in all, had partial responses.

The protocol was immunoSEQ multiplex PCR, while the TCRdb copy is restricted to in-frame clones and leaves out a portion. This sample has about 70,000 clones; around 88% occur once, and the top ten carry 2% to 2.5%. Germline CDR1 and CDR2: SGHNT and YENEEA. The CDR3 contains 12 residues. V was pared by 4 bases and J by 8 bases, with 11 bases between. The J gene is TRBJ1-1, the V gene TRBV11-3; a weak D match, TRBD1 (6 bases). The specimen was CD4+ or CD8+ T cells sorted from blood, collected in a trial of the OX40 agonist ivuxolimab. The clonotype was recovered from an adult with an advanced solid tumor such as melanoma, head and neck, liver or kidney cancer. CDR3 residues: CASSSPGTEAFF. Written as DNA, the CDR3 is TGTGCCAGCAGCTCCCCCGGGACAGAAGCTTTCTTT.